What follows are 13 T cell receptor beta chains derived from one specimen sequenced in a study of T cell repertoires in cytomegalovirus infection. TCRdb re-derived calls from the reads in MiXCR, one entry per CDR3 protein. The data contain roughly 76,000 distinct CDR3 sequences, roughly 3.6% of them singletons. Material for sequencing was PBMCs. All receptors derive from a human donor in good health (CMV status not recorded). Some clones in this sample may be carry-over from other donors' samples.

At least ten counts were recorded for this clonotype. The J gene is TRBJ2-7, the V gene TRBV27; perhaps TRBD1 as D (6 bases). The CDR3 loop spans 14 amino acids. The germline V and J ends were trimmed by 6 bases and 5 bases, with 17 bases remaining between them. The germline V gene encodes CDR1 MNHEY and CDR2 SMNVEV (reference sequence). The CDR3 DNA follows: TGTGCCAGCAGCCCGACAGGAGCCCCCCACGAGCAGTACTTC. This encodes CASSPTGAPHEQYF.

This clonotype was detected many times. This chain joins TRBV7-2 and TRBJ2-7, with D possibly matching TRBD1 (5 bases). Germline V gene data show CDR1 as SGHTA and CDR2 as FQGNSA. The CDR3 spans 14 residues. Trimming took 1 base from V and 0 from J, leaving 7 bases between them. The CDR3 region is CASSLDQGSYEQYF. DNA of the CDR3: TGTGCCAGCAGCTTAGACCAGGGCTCCTACGAGCAGTACTTC.

This clonotype was detected ten times or more. The chain links TRBV7-8 to TRBJ1-4; the D is unclear. CDR1 is SGHVS and CDR2 is FQNEAQ in the germline V gene. The CDR3 sequence is 16 residues long. The ends were cut back, 6 bases at V and 2 bases at J, with 16 bases in the middle. CDR3 sequence reads: CASSPSRVPTNEKLFF. In DNA form, the CDR3 reads TGTGCCAGCAGTCCATCCCGGGTGCCCACTAATGAAAAACTGTTTTTT.

This clonotype appeared many times. The rearrangement uses TRBV10-3 and TRBJ1-1; 8 bases fit TRBD1. The CDR3 spans 14 residues. Germline assignment: CDR1 ENHRY and CDR2 SYGVKD. V shed 0 bases, J shed 9 bases, and the junction held 6 bases outside the gene matches. The DNA for the CDR3 is TGTGCCATCAGTGAGTCGATAGGACAGGGTAAAGCTTTCTTT. Translation gives CAISESIGQGKAFF.

This clonotype was counted at least ten times. The chain couples TRBV15 to TRBJ2-1; D is unclear. This CDR3 comprises 17 residues. The germline V gene has CDR1 LNHNV and CDR2 YYDKDF (reference sequence). V was shortened by 2 bases and J by 2 bases, with 16 bases between the two germline ends. In DNA form, the CDR3 reads TGTGCCACCAGCAGATGGATGTATAACCCTACCTACAATGAGCAGTTCTTC. Translating gives CATSRWMYNPTYNEQFF.

This clonotype appeared many times. The chain recombines TRBV12-3 or TRBV12-4 with TRBJ1-6; 9 nucleotides match TRBD1. J gave up 7 bases and V 2 bases, and 6 bases lay outside the gene matches. There are 16 residues in the CDR3. The CDR3 protein is CASSLTGGAGNSPLHF. In DNA form, the CDR3 reads TGTGCCAGCAGTTTAACAGGGGGCGCGGGGAATTCACCCCTCCACTTT.

In its sample, this clonotype was seen many times. The CDR3 sequence: CASSYVAETPYGQFF. In nucleotides, the CDR3 is TGTGCCAGCAGTTACGTGGCAGAGACCCCATACGGGCAGTTCTTC. The chain employs TRBV6-2 or TRBV6-3 and TRBJ2-1; D not resolved. The CDR3 consists of 15 residues. Trimming removed 2 bases from V and 12 bases from J, with 20 bases in between. Germline lookup yields CDR1 MNHEY and CDR2 SVGEGT.

This clonotype has a count of ten or more. The chain links TRBV20-1 to TRBJ1-6, with 12 bases identical to TRBD1. The ends lost 5 bases at V and 0 bases at J; junction bases unmatched: 11. This CDR3 spans 19 amino acids. Germline V gene lookup returns CDR1 DFQATT and CDR2 SNEGSKA (reference sequence). CDR3 nucleotides: TGCAGTGCTTCCACCGGGACAGGGGGCCGGAGCTCCTATAATTCACCCCTCCACTTT. It is translated as CSASTGTGGRSSYNSPLHF.

This clonotype occurred many times. This rearrangement joins TRBV7-2 to TRBJ2-7, with 8 bases identical to TRBD2. The V gene end was trimmed by 5 bases and the J gene end by 1 base; junction bases not matched to a gene: 4. Germline V gene lookup returns CDR1 SGHTA and CDR2 FQGNSA. CDR3 size: 14 residues. CDR3 sequence (DNA): TGTGCCAGCAGCACCGGGACTAGTTCCTACGAGCAGTACTTC. As protein: CASSTGTSSYEQYF. Full variable domain (missing parts from reference TRBV7-2 and TRBJ2-7): GAGVSQSPSNKVTEKGKDVELRCDPISGHTALYWYRQSLGQGLEFLIYFQGNSAPDKSGLPSDRFSAERTGGSVSTLTIQRTQQEDSAVYLCASSTGTSSYEQYFGPGTRLTVT.

This clonotype has at least ten counts. The J gene is TRBJ2-2, the V gene TRBV15; D possibly matches TRBD1 or TRBD2 (5 bases each). The CDR3 runs to 15 residues. Trimming cost V 1 base and J 5 bases, with 11 bases left between them. CDR1 LNHNV and CDR2 YYDKDF come from the germline V gene (reference sequence). DNA for the CDR3: TGTGCCACCAGCAGAGCCCCAGGGAGAACCGGGGAGCTGTTTTTT. Its protein is CATSRAPGRTGELFF.

In nucleotides, the CDR3 is TGTGCCAGCAGCCAAGATAGGGGTATCGAGCAGTACTTC. Translated, it gives CASSQDRGIEQYF. This rearrangement joins TRBV3-1 to TRBJ2-7; tentatively, D is TRBD1 (5 bases). The CDR3 covers 13 residues. V lost 0 bases, J lost 6 bases, and 9 bases lay in between. CDR1 is LGHDT and CDR2 is YNNKEL in the germline V gene (reference sequence).

This clonotype has ten or more counts. This chain connects TRBV28 to TRBJ1-5; 9 bases align to TRBD1. In germline, CDR1 is MDHEN, CDR2 SYDVKM. V shed 5 bases, J shed 5 bases, and the junction held 13 bases outside the gene matches. The CDR3 consists of 17 residues. The CDR3 here is CASSPRTGDISDQPQHF. Here the CDR3 DNA reads TGTGCCAGCAGTCCCCGGACAGGGGACATATCGGATCAGCCCCAGCATTTT. The entire variable domain, with the rest obtained from reference TRBV28 and TRBJ1-5, is as follows: DVKVTQSSRYLVKRTGEKVFLECVQDMDHENMFWYRQDPGLGLRLIYFSYDVKMKEKGDIPEGYSVSREKKERFSLILESASTNQTSMYLCASSPRTGDISDQPQHFGDGTRLSIL.

In this sample, this clonotype turned up many times. J is TRBJ1-6 and V is TRBV10-3; D is undetermined. CDR1 and CDR2 (germline): ENHRY, SYGVKD. V gave up 3 bases and J gave up 9 bases, with 6 bases separating them. CDR3 size: 12 residues. The CDR3 DNA reads as TGTGCCATCAGTGACATACGTTCACCCCTCCACTTT. Its protein product is CAISDIRSPLHF.